Listed below are T cell receptor beta chains from one sample, sequenced in a study of CD8+CD57+ T cells in acquired aplastic anemia. MiXCR, applied by TCRdb to the reads, yields one record per CDR3 protein. The data show 250,000 to 300,000 distinct CDR3 sequences, roughly 59% seen once. Material: sorted CD4+, CD8+, or CD8+CD57+ T cells (not recorded which) from PBMCs. The receptors shown here come from a human donor with aplastic anemia. CDR3s include the opening cysteine and the closing phenylalanine or tryptophan. Each record gives: V gene, J gene, CDR3 protein.

>TRBV10-3|TRBJ2-5
CAISGTNQETQYF
>TRBV5-1|TRBJ2-7
CASSLEGGIAYEQYF
>TRBV29-1|TRBJ2-1
CSVVCGGSGGALGEQFF
>TRBV5-1|TRBJ1-4
CASSLGQQGVGEKLFF
>TRBV14|TRBJ1-4
CASSPRTGNEKLFF
>TRBV24-1|TRBJ2-2
CATGDRDRGRTGELFF
>TRBV9|TRBJ1-6
CASSVALGNSPLHF
>TRBV19|TRBJ1-5
CASSLQWGGNQPQHF
>TRBV7-9|TRBJ2-3
CASSLEAHTQYF
>TRBV14|TRBJ1-2
CASSQMDGEDYGYTF
>TRBV20-1|TRBJ2-7
CSASPRDRGPYEQYF
>TRBV5-8|TRBJ1-3
CASSLEVGNTIYF
>TRBV15|TRBJ2-7
CATSLSPAGTEYEQYF
>TRBV20-1|TRBJ2-3
CSAKYPTGTDTQYF
>TRBV2|TRBJ2-7
CASSSRGTGAYEQYF
>TRBV6-5|TRBJ1-4
CASSPRGGGEKLFF
>TRBV10-3|TRBJ2-3
CASREGTSGGDTQYF
>TRBV20-1|TRBJ2-7
CSARGTVRDEQYF
>TRBV19|TRBJ1-6
CASSGAGSGYNSPLHF
>TRBV11-3|TRBJ2-1
CASSLGRGGYNEQFF
>TRBV29-1|TRBJ1-5
CSVGQGNSNQPQHF
>TRBV5-1|TRBJ2-7
CASSLWAGQTYEQYF
>TRBV11-2|TRBJ2-5
CASSRTGTGYTGETQYF
>TRBV20-1|TRBJ2-7
CSARGGQDYEQYF
>TRBV7-9|TRBJ1-2
CASSLYVREGYTF
>TRBV29-1|TRBJ2-1
CSANRGAYNEQFF
>TRBV7-2|TRBJ1-1
CASSGWAGGVSTEAFF
>TRBV18|TRBJ1-3
CASSPSGGSNSGNTIYF
>TRBV7-9|TRBJ2-3
CASSGGDDYTDTQYF
>TRBV4-2|TRBJ2-3
CASSQEDSSTDTQYF
>TRBV7-9|TRBJ2-6
CASSPSLGALSGANVLTF
>TRBV7-9|TRBJ2-7
CASSYLGQGNYEQYF
>TRBV10-3|TRBJ1-3
CAISEVAGVGNTIYF
>TRBV20-1|TRBJ2-7
CSARDLGEEQYF
>TRBV6-5|TRBJ2-7
CASSLSRGSHEQYF
>TRBV14|TRBJ2-3
CASSQASPGTQYF
>TRBV6-1|TRBJ2-5
CASRVGQETQYF
>TRBV19|TRBJ1-1
CASSTDRLNTEAFF
>TRBV7-2|TRBJ2-1
CASSLAHNNEQFF